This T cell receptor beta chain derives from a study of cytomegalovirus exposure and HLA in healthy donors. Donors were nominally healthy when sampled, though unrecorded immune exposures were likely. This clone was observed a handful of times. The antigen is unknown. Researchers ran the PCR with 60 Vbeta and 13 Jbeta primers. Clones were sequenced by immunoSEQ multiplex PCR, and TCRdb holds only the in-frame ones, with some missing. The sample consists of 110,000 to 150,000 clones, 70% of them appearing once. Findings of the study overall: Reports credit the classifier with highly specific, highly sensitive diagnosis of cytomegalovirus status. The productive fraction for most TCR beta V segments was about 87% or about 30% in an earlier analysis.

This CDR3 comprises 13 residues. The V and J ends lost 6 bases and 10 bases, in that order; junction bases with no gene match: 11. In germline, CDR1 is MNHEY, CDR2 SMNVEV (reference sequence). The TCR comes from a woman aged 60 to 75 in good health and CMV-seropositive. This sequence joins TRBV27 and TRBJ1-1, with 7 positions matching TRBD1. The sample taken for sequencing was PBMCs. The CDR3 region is CASSQGNRGAAFF. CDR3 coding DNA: TGTGCCAGCAGCCAAGGGAACAGGGGAGCAGCTTTCTTT.